This T cell receptor beta chain was documented in a study of CXCR3-negative and CXCR3-positive naive CD8 T cells. Study conclusions and caveats: Whereas both naive subsets had comparably high diversity, memory CD8+ cells had much lower diversity. More hydrophobic TRB CDR3s were found in CXCR3-positive naive cells than in CXCR3-negative naive cells.

The CDR3 has 15 residues. Germline V lookup: CDR1 MDHEN, CDR2 SYDVKM. Concerning this clonotype itself: Antigen: not known.

All CD8+ T cell subsets were sorted in triplicate at hundreds of thousands of cells each. Carrying UMI labels, the TRB cDNA libraries were prepared through 5' RACE. TCRdb reprocessed the 5' RACE reads and keeps a single row for each CDR3 protein, giving no DNA. Its clone listing holds approximately 88,000 distinct CDR3 sequences. The sequenced material came from naive CXCR3- CD8+ T cells from blood. Subset noted: CD45RO-CCR7+CD27+CD95- naive CD8+ T cells lacking CXCR3 (TNR3-). The rearrangement links TRBV28 to TRBJ2-1; TCRdb names TRBD2, which stays unverified in the absence of DNA. The receptor comes from a human donor in good health. Some clones in this sample may be carry-over from other donors' samples. CDR3 sequence: CASSPDSAAYNEQFF. Drawing the rest from reference TRBV28 and TRBJ2-1, the complete variable domain is DVKVTQSSRYLVKRTGEKVFLECVQDMDHENMFWYRQDPGLGLRLIYFSYDVKMKEKGDIPEGYSVSREKKERFSLILESASTNQTSMYLCASSPDSAAYNEQFFGPGTRLTVL.